This T cell receptor (beta chain) was profiled in a study of T cell responses to AZD1222 COVID-19 vaccine. Findings and caveats of the study: At baseline, just five or six AZD1222 recipients tested seropositive. Repertoires in all cases were sampled only once the peak T cell response had passed. Nearly half of the spike-specific TCRs reportedly recognize variant regions that carry no mutations.

The germline V gene has CDR1 MRHNA and CDR2 SNTAGT. V gave up 4 bases and J gave up 0 bases, with 9 bases separating them. The CDR3 runs to 15 residues. Second-dose intervals of approximately 4 or approximately 12 weeks were pooled. Sequencing was performed with immunoSEQ multiplex PCR; in TCRdb, only in-frame clones are kept and a portion is missing. This table holds under 150,000 clones, roughly 89% found once. Notes on this clone: Its specificity is not known.

The sequencing here drew on peripheral blood, taken 28 days after the second AZD1222 dose. This receptor was obtained from an adult who received the AZD1222 COVID-19 vaccine. The chain combines TRBV6-4 with TRBJ2-2, with D possibly matching TRBD2 (5 bases). For the CDR3, the DNA is TGTGCCAGCAGTGTGGACGGGGCGAACACCGGGGAGCTGTTTTTT. Its translation: CASSVDGANTGELFF.